The rows below give T cell receptor beta chains drawn from one sample of a study of spatial heterogeneity in lung cancer. TCRdb independently ran MiXCR on the 5' RACE reads; one entry per CDR3 protein. The table includes roughly 4,800 distinct CDR3 sequences, 8.4% detected once. The material sequenced was lung tumor tissue, taken at surgery. Receptors originate from a male donor with early-stage non-small cell lung cancer. Both conserved end residues are part of each CDR3. The D gene is left open where the match is weak. Not every row has a clone size; where given, it reads once, few, many or a size class.

cdr3_aa,cdr3_nt,v_call,clone_size,j_call,d_call
CASSEGATDLNRAFF,TGTGCCAGCAGTGAAGGAGCAACGGATTTAAACCGAGCTTTCTTT,TRBV2,medium-sized,TRBJ1-1,.
CASSVAGRVTDTQYF,TGTGCCAGCAGCGTAGCTGGCAGGGTTACAGATACGCAGTATTTT,TRBV9,medium-sized,TRBJ2-3,.
CASKGQANTEAFF,TGCGCCAGCAAGGGACAGGCGAACACTGAAGCTTTCTTT,TRBV5-1,many,TRBJ1-1,TRBD1
CASSRGEAGDTDTQYF,TGTGCCAGCAGCCGCGGGGAAGCGGGAGACACAGATACGCAGTATTTT,TRBV28,medium-sized,TRBJ2-3,TRBD2
CASNRDRNQETQYF,TGTGCCAGCAACCGGGACCGAAACCAAGAGACCCAGTACTTC,TRBV2,few,TRBJ2-5,.
CASSSTRQGRNEKLFF,TGCGCCAGCAGCTCCACCCGACAGGGCCGAAATGAAAAACTGTTTTTT,TRBV5-1,many,TRBJ1-4,TRBD1
CASSRDTEAFF,TGTGCCAGCTCACGGGACACTGAAGCTTTCTTT,TRBV18,many,TRBJ1-1,.
CSATPTGLREEQYF,TGCAGTGCCACACCGACAGGACTGCGGGAAGAGCAGTACTTC,TRBV20-1,many,TRBJ2-7,.
CSAREPGLAGVGSYNEQFF,TGCAGTGCTAGAGAACCGGGACTAGCGGGGGTGGGCTCCTACAATGAGCAGTTCTTC,TRBV20-1,medium-sized,TRBJ2-1,TRBD2
CASTYARVGQPQHF,TGTGCCAGCACCTACGCGAGGGTTGGCCAGCCCCAGCATTTT,TRBV6-6,medium-sized,TRBJ1-5,.
CASSPPGQGSNIQYF,TGTGCCAGCAGTCCCCCGGGACAGGGGTCAAACATTCAGTACTTC,TRBV6-6,many,TRBJ2-4,TRBD1
CASSLASPTQYF,TGTGCCAGCAGCCTGGCCTCGCCGACCCAGTACTTC,TRBV3-1,few,TRBJ2-5,.
CAISERDTGELFF,TGTGCCATCAGTGAGAGGGACACCGGGGAGCTGTTTTTT,TRBV10-3,.,TRBJ2-2,.
CASRRGGFSEKLFF,TGTGCCAGCAGAAGGGGGGGGTTCAGTGAAAAACTGTTTTTT,TRBV6-5,.,TRBJ1-4,.
CASSPRTGRGTNEKLFF,TGTGCCAGCTCACCACGGACAGGGAGGGGAACTAATGAAAAACTGTTTTTT,TRBV18,many,TRBJ1-4,TRBD1
CAISAAGTSGFQETQYF,TGTGCCATCAGTGCCGCCGGGACTAGCGGTTTCCAAGAGACCCAGTACTTC,TRBV10-3,many,TRBJ2-5,TRBD2
CASSQEGIAGTSDTQYF,TGTGCCAGCAGCCAAGAGGGGATAGCGGGGACCTCGGATACGCAGTATTTT,TRBV4-2,many,TRBJ2-3,TRBD2
CASSRGQGVAYEQYF,TGCGCCAGCAGCCGGGGACAGGGGGTAGCCTACGAGCAGTACTTC,TRBV4-3,.,TRBJ2-7,TRBD1
CASSTTGTGVGANVLTF,TGTGCCAGCAGTACCACCGGGACAGGGGTAGGGGCCAACGTCCTGACTTTC,TRBV6-5,many,TRBJ2-6,TRBD1
CASSLIAGTGNGYTF,TGTGCCAGCAGTTTAATCGCCGGGACAGGGAATGGCTACACCTTC,TRBV27,medium-sized,TRBJ1-2,TRBD1
CASLTGIYGYTF,TGTGCCAGCCTGACAGGAATCTATGGCTACACCTTC,TRBV6-1,many,TRBJ1-2,.
CASSARQAKNIQYF,TGTGCCAGCAGCGCCCGGCAAGCCAAAAACATTCAGTACTTC,TRBV5-5,many,TRBJ2-4,.